This entry concerns a single T cell receptor (beta chain). Its target is unknown. Sequencing started from total RNA isolated from unfractionated whole blood. The V gene's germline CDR1 is MNHNY and CDR2 SVGAGI (reference sequence). The CDR3 sequence is 13 residues long. V lost 6 bases and J 3 bases, leaving 11 bases between the germline ends. The library put unique molecular identifiers onto individual cDNA molecules. Original analysis: A typical sample had 100,000 or so TCRs, with roughly 23,224 to 690,600 overall. MiXCR, run by TCRdb on the 5' RACE reads, gives a single entry per CDR3 protein. The V and J calls reflect TCRdb's pipeline rather than the authors' work. The repertoire holds some 150,000 distinct CDR3 sequences, with about 4.3% as singletons. The sample comes from a study of human T cells and chemical hapten exposure. Study-wide context: Largely, small differences in pooled library volume made per-sample TCR yields vary. Findings and caveats of the study: DPC sensitization produced no change in TCRs with frequency above 1 in 1000.

The TCR originated in a female donor in good health. This chain joins TRBV6-6 and TRBJ1-1; TRBD1 is a possible D gene (5 bases). The CDR3 protein is CASSIGDYTEAFF. CDR3 nucleotide sequence: TGTGCCAGCAGCATAGGGGACTACACTGAAGCTTTCTTT.